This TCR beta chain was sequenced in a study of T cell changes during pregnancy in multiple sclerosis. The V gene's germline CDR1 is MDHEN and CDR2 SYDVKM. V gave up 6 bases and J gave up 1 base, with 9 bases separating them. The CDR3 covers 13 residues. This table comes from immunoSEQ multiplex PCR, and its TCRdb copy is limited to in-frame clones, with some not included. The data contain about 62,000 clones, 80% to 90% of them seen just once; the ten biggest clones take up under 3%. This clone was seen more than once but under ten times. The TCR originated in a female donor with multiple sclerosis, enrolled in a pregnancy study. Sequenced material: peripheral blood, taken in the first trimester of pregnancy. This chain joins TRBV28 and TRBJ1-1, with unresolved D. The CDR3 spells CASRPPKNTEAFF. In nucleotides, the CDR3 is TGTGCCAGCAGGCCGCCTAAGAACACTGAAGCTTTCTTT. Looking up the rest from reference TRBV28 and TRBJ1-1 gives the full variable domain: DVKVTQSSRYLVKRTGEKVFLECVQDMDHENMFWYRQDPGLGLRLIYFSYDVKMKEKGDIPEGYSVSREKKERFSLILESASTNQTSMYLCASRPPKNTEAFFGQGTRLTVV.